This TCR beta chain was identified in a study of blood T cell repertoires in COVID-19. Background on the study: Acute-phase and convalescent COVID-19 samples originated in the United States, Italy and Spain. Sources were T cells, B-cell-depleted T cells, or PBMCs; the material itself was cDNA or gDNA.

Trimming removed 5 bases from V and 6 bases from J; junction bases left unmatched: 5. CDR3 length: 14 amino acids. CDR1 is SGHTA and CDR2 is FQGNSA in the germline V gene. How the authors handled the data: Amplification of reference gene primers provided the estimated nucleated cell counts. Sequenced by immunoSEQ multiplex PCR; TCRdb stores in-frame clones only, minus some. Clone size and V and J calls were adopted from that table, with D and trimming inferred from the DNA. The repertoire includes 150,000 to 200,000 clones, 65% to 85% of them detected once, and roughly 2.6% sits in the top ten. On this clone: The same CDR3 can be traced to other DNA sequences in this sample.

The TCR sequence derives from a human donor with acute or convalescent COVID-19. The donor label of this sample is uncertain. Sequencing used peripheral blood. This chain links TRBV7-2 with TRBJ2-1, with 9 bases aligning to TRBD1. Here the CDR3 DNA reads TGTGCCAGCAGCCTTCGACAGGGGGGCAATGAGCAGTTCTTC. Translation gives CASSLRQGGNEQFF.